Following are 8 T cell receptor beta chains from one sample sequenced in a study of cytomegalovirus exposure and HLA in healthy donors. In the PCR, 60 Vbeta and 13 Jbeta primers were used. Measured with immunoSEQ multiplex PCR; TCRdb has only the in-frame clones, and not every one. The top ten clones hold roughly 3.4% of a sample with 130,000 to 150,000 clones, around four fifths of them seen once. Sequences were obtained from PBMCs. Every receptor here comes from a male donor in good health and CMV-seronegative.

In this sample, this clone turned up once. This chain uses TRBV16 with TRBJ1-4, with D unclear. Germline V gives CDR1 KGHSY, CDR2 FQNENV. CDR3 length equals 16 residues. V was trimmed by 3 bases and J by 0 bases, leaving 11 bases between them. CDR3 region: CASSHRSAATNEKLFF. The CDR3 bases are TGTGCCAGCAGCCATCGTTCCGCGGCAACTAATGAAAAACTGTTTTTT.

This rearrangement joins TRBV28 to TRBJ2-4; tentatively, D is TRBD1 (5 bases). Germline lookup yields CDR1 MDHEN and CDR2 SYDVKM. Trimming shortened V by 4 bases and J by 0 bases, and 10 bases separated the two germline ends. This CDR3 has 15 amino acids. CDR3 sequence reads: CASSYRQLAKNIQYF. The CDR3 bases are TGTGCCAGCAGTTACAGGCAGCTAGCCAAAAACATTCAGTACTTC.

V gene TRBV6-6 combines with J gene TRBJ1-6, with unresolved D. Germline-derived CDR1 and CDR2 are MNHNY and SVGAGI (reference sequence). The CDR3 extends over 16 amino acids. V dropped 4 bases and J dropped 0 bases, with 10 bases sitting between them. CDR3 nucleotides: TGTGCCAGCAGTTCCAAAGGGAGCTCCTATAATTCACCCCTCCACTTT. Amino acids: CASSSKGSSYNSPLHF.

V is TRBV7-9 and J is TRBJ1-4; 7 bases fit TRBD1. Trimming at V came to 0 bases and at J to 4 bases, leaving 5 bases not matched to a gene. CDR3 size: 16 residues. Germline V CDR1 and CDR2: SEHNR, FQNEAQ (reference sequence). CDR3 sequence reads: CASSLAEGGGNEKLFF. In DNA, the CDR3 is TGTGCCAGCAGCTTAGCGGAAGGGGGCGGTAATGAAAAACTGTTTTTT.

In its sample, this clone was seen a few times. V gene TRBV18 combines with J gene TRBJ2-7; TRBD1 matches 7 bases. J gave up 4 bases and V 5 bases, and 5 bases lay outside the gene matches. This CDR3 is built from 13 residues. From germline, CDR1 is KGHSH and CDR2 LQKENI. Written as DNA, the CDR3 is TGTGCCAGCTCATCACAACAGGGGTACGAGCAGTACTTC. Translation gives CASSSQQGYEQYF.

This clone has just a few counts. The rearrangement links TRBV2 to TRBJ1-5, with D hard to call. V lost 8 bases, J lost 2 bases, and 13 bases lay in between. CDR3 size: 14 residues. The V gene's germline CDR1 is SNHLY and CDR2 FYNNEI. The CDR3 reads CASSAGIGNQPQHF. CDR3 nucleotides: TGTGCCAGCTCAGCCGGGATAGGCAATCAGCCCCAGCATTTT.

This chain uses TRBV9 with TRBJ1-4, with TRBD1 matching over 7 bases. The V gene's germline CDR1 is SGDLS and CDR2 YYNGEE. V lost 0 bases, J lost 3 bases, and 2 bases stayed unmatched. The CDR3 runs to 15 residues. The CDR3 sequence is CASSVEGQPNEKLFF. The CDR3 nucleotides are TGTGCCAGCAGCGTAGAGGGACAGCCTAATGAAAAACTGTTTTTT. The full variable domain, in which reference TRBV9 and TRBJ1-4 provide the parts outside the CDR3, is DSGVTQTPKHLITATGQRVTLRCSPRSGDLSVYWYQQSLDQGLQFLIQYYNGEERAKGNILERFSAQQFPDLHSELNLSSLELGDSALYFCASSVEGQPNEKLFFGSGTQLSVL.

The chain links TRBV28 to TRBJ2-2, with 7 bases lining up with TRBD1. CDR1 is MDHEN, CDR2 SYDVKM, per germline. This CDR3 contains 15 residues. J was trimmed by 0 bases and V by 6 bases; bases with no gene match: 4. The CDR3 region has the DNA TGTGCCAGCAGACCGGGACAGACGAACACCGGGGAGCTGTTTTTT. Translation: CASRPGQTNTGELFF.